These 21 T cell receptor beta chains originate from one sample sequenced in a study of T cell changes during pregnancy in multiple sclerosis. Repertoires were generated with immunoSEQ multiplex PCR, while TCRdb's copy carries only in-frame clones and drops some. The table has more than 90,000 clones, 80% to 95% seen once; the top ten hold more than 1.5%. This specimen was peripheral blood, taken in the third trimester of pregnancy. The receptors stem from a female donor with multiple sclerosis, enrolled in a pregnancy study.

This chain joins TRBV6-5 and TRBJ2-2; a weak D match, TRBD2 (6 bases). Trimming stripped 5 bases from V and 3 bases from J, with 13 bases between. Germline V gene sequence: CDR1 MNHEY, CDR2 SVGAGI. The CDR3 covers 15 residues. CDR3 DNA sequence: TGTGCCAGCAGTCGCTGGGTAGCGGACACCGGGGAGCTGTTTTTT. It encodes CASSRWVADTGELFF.

The V call is TRBV2, the J call TRBJ1-1; D unclear. Deletions cut 2 bases from V and 4 bases from J, with 8 bases between. The CDR3 is made up of 13 amino acids. CDR1 is SNHLY, CDR2 FYNNEI, per germline. The CDR3 nucleotides are TGTGCCAGCAGTGAAACGGGGATCACTGAAGCTTTCTTT. Translating it yields CASSETGITEAFF.

This clone came up once. The rearrangement uses TRBV6-5 and TRBJ2-3, with 12 nucleotides matching TRBD2. The CDR3 has 15 amino acids. Trimming cost V 5 bases and J 4 bases; bases outside gene matches: 4. Germline V gene lookup returns CDR1 MNHEY and CDR2 SVGAGI. CDR3 sequence (DNA): TGTGCCAGCAGTCCGACTAGCGGGGGCCCAGATACGCAGTATTTT. Protein: CASSPTSGGPDTQYF.

The chain is built from TRBV6-5 and TRBJ1-6; D may be TRBD1 (5 bases). Germline V lookup: CDR1 MNHEY, CDR2 SVGAGI. The CDR3 loop spans 14 amino acids. Trimming shortened V by 2 bases and J by 7 bases, and 9 bases separated the two germline ends. This CDR3 is CASSYVRVNSPLHF. Written as DNA, the CDR3 is TGTGCCAGCAGTTACGTCAGGGTAAATTCACCCCTCCACTTT.

The rearrangement links TRBV5-1 to TRBJ2-6; D not certain. The ends were cut back, 1 base at V and 1 base at J, with 6 bases in the middle. Germline CDR1 and CDR2: SGHRS and YFSETQ. CDR3 length: 15 amino acids. Written as DNA, the CDR3 is TGCGCCAGCAGCTTGCAGGTTTCTGGGGCCAACGTCCTGACTTTC. Protein product: CASSLQVSGANVLTF.

V gene TRBV28 combines with J gene TRBJ2-5; D might be TRBD2 (5 bases). Germline CDR1 MDHEN, CDR2 SYDVKM. The length of the CDR3 is 15 residues. V lost 8 bases, J lost 4 bases, and 20 bases lay in between. CDR3 residues: CASGSSNFERETQYF. The CDR3 DNA is TGTGCCAGCGGGAGTAGTAATTTCGAGCGAGAGACCCAGTACTTC. Using reference TRBV28 and TRBJ2-5 for the parts outside the CDR3, the full variable domain is DVKVTQSSRYLVKRTGEKVFLECVQDMDHENMFWYRQDPGLGLRLIYFSYDVKMKEKGDIPEGYSVSREKKERFSLILESASTNQTSMYLCASGSSNFERETQYFGPGTRLLVL.

Comments on this clone: Distinct nucleotide sequences in the sample also encode this CDR3. The gene calls are TRBV2 and TRBJ1-5; a weak D match, TRBD1 (5 bases). The CDR3 is 13 amino acids. Trimming shortened V by 4 bases and J by 2 bases, and 6 bases separated the two germline ends. Germline V gives CDR1 SNHLY, CDR2 FYNNEI. CDR3 nucleotide sequence: TGTGCCAGCAGTGTACAGGGCAATCAGCCCCAGCATTTT. Protein sequence: CASSVQGNQPQHF.

This clone appeared once. The V and J genes are TRBV5-5 and TRBJ2-2, with 14 bases aligning to TRBD2. Germline assignment: CDR1 SGHKS and CDR2 YYEKEE (reference sequence). The CDR3 is 16 amino acids. V was pared by 4 bases and J by 3 bases, with 2 bases of the junction left unmatched. In DNA, the CDR3 is TGTGCCAGCAGCCCGGGACTAGCGGGAGACACCGGGGAGCTGTTTTTT. Protein: CASSPGLAGDTGELFF.

The J gene is TRBJ2-5, the V gene TRBV5-6, with 7 positions matching TRBD1. V shed 2 bases, J shed 1 base, and the junction held 8 bases outside the gene matches. The germline CDR1 and CDR2 sequences are SGHDT and YYEEEE. The CDR3 consists of 16 residues. DNA for the CDR3: TGTGCCAGCAGCTTTTCCTCGCGACAGGGCCAAGAGACCCAGTACTTC. Its translation: CASSFSSRQGQETQYF.

The V call is TRBV6-5, the J call TRBJ1-2; 8 bases map to TRBD1. Trimming took 6 bases from V and 8 from J; bases not matched to a gene: 8. The CDR3 is 13 residues long. Germline V gives CDR1 MNHEY, CDR2 SVGAGI. CDR3: CASRGTGAAGYTF. For the CDR3, the DNA is TGTGCCAGCAGAGGGACAGGTGCGGCAGGCTACACCTTC.

The chain carries TRBV6-6 and TRBJ2-4, with D uncertain. The CDR3 has 16 amino acids. V lost 8 bases and J 0 bases, leaving 17 bases between the germline ends. In germline, CDR1 is MNHNY, CDR2 SVGAGI (reference sequence). The CDR3 coding sequence is TGTGCCAGCGCAAGCCCAGTCTCGGGAGCCAAAAACATTCAGTACTTC. Protein: CASASPVSGAKNIQYF.

The V and J genes are TRBV6-4 and TRBJ2-2; 13 bases agree with TRBD2. Germline V gene sequence: CDR1 MRHNA, CDR2 SNTAGT. V was pared by 6 bases and J by 0 bases, with 13 bases of the junction left unmatched. The CDR3 sequence is 20 residues long. The CDR3 nucleotides are TGTGCCAGCAGCAGAACCGGGACTAGCGGGGTTTACGCGAACACCGGGGAGCTGTTTTTT. It specifies CASSRTGTSGVYANTGELFF.

The chain links TRBV18 to TRBJ2-3; TRBD2 matches 8 bases. Germline loops: CDR1 KGHSH, CDR2 LQKENI. V dropped 6 bases and J dropped 5; count of bases not matched to a gene: 13. The CDR3 is made up of 16 amino acids. CDR3 loop: CASSRVAGLGGDTQYF. The CDR3 nucleotides are TGTGCCAGCTCGAGGGTAGCGGGATTAGGAGGAGATACGCAGTATTTT.

The gene calls are TRBV5-5 and TRBJ1-3; the match to TRBD1 covers 8 bases. With 4 bases clipped from V and 2 bases from J, the junction kept 2 bases outside the gene matches. Germline V gene lookup returns CDR1 SGHKS and CDR2 YYEKEE (reference sequence). The CDR3 is 14 amino acids. The CDR3 DNA follows: TGTGCCAGCAGCGTGGACAGGGCTGGAAACACCATATATTTT. Residues: CASSVDRAGNTIYF.

As concerns this clone: At one end, the junction sequence differs from germline, possibly due to a read error. This chain joins TRBV18 and TRBJ1-4; tentative D call: TRBD1 (5 bases). There are 14 residues in the CDR3. Germline loops: CDR1 KGHSH, CDR2 LQKENI. CDR3 protein: CASSPSSGNGKLFF. The CDR3 DNA is TGTGCCAGCTCACCCTCCTCAGGGAATGGAAAACTGTTTTTT.

This clone was observed once. The chain uses TRBV4-1 and TRBJ2-5, with 8 bases matching TRBD2. This CDR3 is built from 15 residues. Germline CDR1 and CDR2: MGHRA and YSYEKL. V lost 1 base, J lost 4 bases, and 5 bases stayed unmatched. CDR3 protein: CASSQARLAGETQYF. The CDR3 region has the DNA TGCGCCAGCAGCCAAGCTCGCCTAGCGGGAGAGACCCAGTACTTC.

CDR3 bases: TGTGCCAGCACCGCCATGAAAGCTAGCGAGCAGTACTTC. It encodes CASTAMKASEQYF. The gene calls are TRBV6-6 and TRBJ2-7; no reliable D call. Trimming took 7 bases from V and 6 from J, leaving 16 bases between them. The CDR3 loop spans 13 amino acids. Germline V gene data show CDR1 as MNHNY and CDR2 as SVGAGI (reference sequence).

The rearrangement uses TRBV18 and TRBJ2-7; TRBD1 agrees at 7 bases. The J segment lost 5 bases and the V segment lost 0 bases, leaving 4 bases of the junction unmatched. The CDR3 is 14 residues long. CDR1 is KGHSH and CDR2 is LQKENI in the germline V gene. CDR3 bases: TGTGCCAGCTCACCACCCACAGGGGAGAACGAGCAGTACTTC. Its translation is CASSPPTGENEQYF. The entire variable domain, with the rest obtained from reference TRBV18 and TRBJ2-7, is as follows: NAGVMQNPRHLVRRRGQEARLRCSPMKGHSHVYWYRQLPEEGLKFMVYLQKENIIDESGMPKERFSAEFPKEGPSILRIQQVVRGDSAAYFCASSPPTGENEQYFGPGTRLTVT.

The CDR3 here is CASSSPGTSGTDTQYF. CDR3 nucleotides: TGTGCCAGCAGCTCCCCCGGGACTAGCGGCACAGATACGCAGTATTTT. The chain recombines TRBV13 with TRBJ2-3; 10 nucleotides agree with TRBD2. The CDR3 extends over 16 amino acids. Germline CDR1 reads PRHDT; CDR2 reads FYEKMQ (reference sequence). The V gene end was trimmed by 4 bases and the J gene end by 1 base; junction bases not matched to a gene: 5.

The chain has TRBV27 and TRBJ2-3, with D possibly TRBD2 on 5 matching bases. V was pared by 5 bases and J by 13 bases, with 19 bases between. Germline CDR1 and CDR2: MNHEY and SMNVEV (reference sequence). The CDR3 is 13 amino acids. The CDR3 protein is CASSLSDFTEEYF. CDR3 DNA: TGTGCCAGCAGTCTGTCGGACTTTACGGAGGAGTATTTT.

V is TRBV7-9 and J is TRBJ2-7; 7 positions agree with TRBD1. J lost 6 bases, V lost 5 bases, and 7 bases had no gene match. Germline CDR1 is SEHNR and CDR2 is FQNEAQ (reference sequence). The CDR3 loop spans 13 amino acids. DNA of the CDR3: TGTGCCAGCAGCATACAGGGGACGGGCGAGCAGTACTTC. Protein: CASSIQGTGEQYF.